The T cell receptor (beta chain) described here comes from a study of cytomegalovirus exposure and HLA in healthy donors. Study background: The roughly 120 validation repertoires, a later analysis reported, used the same platform as the 600 to 850 repertoires from the first cohort. Points from the study as a whole: First-cohort TCR clusters were later found to tend to co-occur in the approximately 110 validation repertoires.

Method: immunoSEQ multiplex PCR; TCRdb's copy keeps in-frame clones and lacks some. This sample yields over 45,000 clones, of which more than 90% are seen a single time; about 1% belongs to the top ten. In its sample, this clone was seen once. The target antigen is unknown. This CDR3 is 16 amino acids long. Germline CDR1 and CDR2: KGHSH and LQKENI. Trimming at V came to 0 bases and at J to 4 bases, leaving 6 bases not matched to a gene. The chain links TRBV18 to TRBJ2-5, with 9 bases identical to TRBD1. The sequenced material came from PBMCs. This receptor was identified in a man between 18 and 35 years old in good health and CMV-seronegative. CDR3 loop: CASSPPGTGTRETQYF. In DNA form, the CDR3 reads TGTGCCAGCTCACCACCCGGGACAGGGACCCGAGAGACCCAGTACTTC. Variable domain in full (rest from reference TRBV18 and TRBJ2-5): NAGVMQNPRHLVRRRGQEARLRCSPMKGHSHVYWYRQLPEEGLKFMVYLQKENIIDESGMPKERFSAEFPKEGPSILRIQQVVRGDSAAYFCASSPPGTGTRETQYFGPGTRLLVL.